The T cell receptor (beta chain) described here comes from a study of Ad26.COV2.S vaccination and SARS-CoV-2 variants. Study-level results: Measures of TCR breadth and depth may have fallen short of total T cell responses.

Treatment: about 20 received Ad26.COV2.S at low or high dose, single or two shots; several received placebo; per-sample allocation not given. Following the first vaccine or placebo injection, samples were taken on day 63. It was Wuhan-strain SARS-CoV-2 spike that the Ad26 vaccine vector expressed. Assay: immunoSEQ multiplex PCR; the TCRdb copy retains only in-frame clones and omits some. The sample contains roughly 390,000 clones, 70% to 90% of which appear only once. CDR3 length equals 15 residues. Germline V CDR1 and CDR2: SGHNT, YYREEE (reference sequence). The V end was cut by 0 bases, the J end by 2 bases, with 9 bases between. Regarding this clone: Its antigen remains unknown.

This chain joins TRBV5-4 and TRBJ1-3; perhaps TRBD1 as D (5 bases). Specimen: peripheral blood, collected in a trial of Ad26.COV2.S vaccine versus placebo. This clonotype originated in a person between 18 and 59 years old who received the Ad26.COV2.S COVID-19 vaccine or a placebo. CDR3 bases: TGTGCCAGCAGCTTGGACGGGGCGACTGGAAACACCATATATTTT. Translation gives CASSLDGATGNTIYF.